One T cell receptor beta chain is described in this entry. Its antigen remains undetermined. Per-base quality was not reported, and no clone a single base away is much larger than it. This sample stems from a study of control samples from healthy donors and cancer patients (dated by TCRdb to the early 2020s). The receptor library was made with the immunoSEQ multiplex PCR assay. As stored in TCRdb, this immuneACCESS dataset retains in-frame rearrangements with V and J assigned. A fraction of the clones does not appear; measured against another copy, unresolved V genes explain less than half of the discrepancy, and the remainder lacks a known reason. The sample table records tens of thousands of clones; less than 90% of these occur just once. The top ten clonotypes cover around 14% of the sample. Input material: blood. The sequence derives from a woman in her sixties or seventies in good health.

The nucleotide sequence is given as TGCGCCAGCAGCAACCAAGCGGGAGGACCAGATACGCAGTATTTT. Its amino acids are CASSNQAGGPDTQYF. The V and J segments used are TRBV4-1 and TRBJ2-3, with 9 bases aligning to TRBD2. Via the germline V gene, CDR1 is MGHRA and CDR2 YSYEKL. V is cut back by 5 bases and J by 4 bases, with 7 bases in the junction unmatched. Measured from the cysteine to the phenylalanine, the CDR3 is 15 residues long. Only the CDR3 DNA is retained, 45 bases long and in frame from the first base.